This TCR beta chain was sequenced during a study of blood T cell repertoires in COVID-19. Background on the study: There were acute and convalescent COVID-19 samples, and they came from the United States, Italy and Spain. Sample material is recorded as cDNA or gDNA derived from T cells, B-cell-depleted T cells, or PBMCs.

Original analysis: Counts of nucleated cells, estimated from reference gene primer amplification, were obtained. Only in-frame clones appear in the TCRdb table, and some are missing; sequencing was by immunoSEQ multiplex PCR. That table gives V, J and clone size, and the DNA gave D and trimming. The sample contains some 260,000 clones, approximately 81% of which appear only once. This CDR3 has 15 residues. V was trimmed by 6 bases and J by 2 bases, leaving 15 bases between them. Germline-derived CDR1 and CDR2 are MNHEY and SVGAGI. The clonotype was recovered from a woman between 18 and 30 years old with acute or convalescent COVID-19. Sequenced: peripheral blood. This sequence joins TRBV6-5 and TRBJ2-3, with D possibly TRBD2 on 6 matching bases. For the CDR3, the DNA is TGTGCCAGCAGCCAACTAGCTGGGGTCACAGATACGCAGTATTTT. This encodes CASSQLAGVTDTQYF.